The rows below give T cell receptor beta chains drawn from one sample of a study of T cell responses to AZD1222 COVID-19 vaccine. TCRdb keeps only in-frame clones here, not all; method: immunoSEQ multiplex PCR. This table has about 94,000 clones, 85% appearing once. The source material was peripheral blood, sampled 28 days after the second AZD1222 dose. The receptors stem from an adult who received the AZD1222 COVID-19 vaccine. Both conserved end residues are part of each CDR3. A D gene is named only where the DNA matches it firmly. Expanded clones are given a class, and other clones once, few, many or no size at all.

j_call: TRBJ2-1
v_call: TRBV12-5
clone_size: NA
d_call: TRBD1
cdr3_aa: CASAIGAGGNNEQFF
cdr3_nt: TGTGCTAGTGCCATAGGGGCAGGGGGCAACAATGAGCAGTTCTTC

j_call: TRBJ2-1
v_call: TRBV7-2
clone_size: few
d_call: NA
cdr3_aa: CASSWGTARSSYNEQFF
cdr3_nt: TGTGCCAGCAGCTGGGGGACGGCGCGGAGCTCCTACAATGAGCAGTTCTTC

j_call: TRBJ2-1
v_call: TRBV4-3
clone_size: NA
d_call: TRBD2
cdr3_aa: CASSREILAGGPYEQFF
cdr3_nt: TGCGCCAGCAGCCGGGAAATTCTAGCGGGAGGGCCGTATGAGCAGTTCTTC

j_call: TRBJ2-7
v_call: TRBV7-6
clone_size: NA
d_call: NA
cdr3_aa: CASSLAGTGDYEQYF
cdr3_nt: TGTGCCAGCAGCTTGGCCGGGACGGGAGACTACGAGCAGTACTTC

j_call: TRBJ2-7
v_call: TRBV10-3
clone_size: few
d_call: NA
cdr3_aa: CANSNTTASYEQYF
cdr3_nt: TGTGCCAACTCTAATACGACAGCCTCCTACGAGCAGTACTTC

j_call: TRBJ2-2
v_call: TRBV5-1
clone_size: once
d_call: NA
cdr3_aa: CASSLVSGSPGELFF
cdr3_nt: TGCGCCAGCAGCTTGGTTTCGGGATCGCCCGGGGAGCTGTTTTTT

j_call: TRBJ2-7
v_call: TRBV5-4
clone_size: many
d_call: NA
cdr3_aa: CASSLFDEQYF
cdr3_nt: TGTGCCAGCAGCTTGTTTGACGAGCAGTACTTC

j_call: TRBJ2-3
v_call: TRBV7-2
clone_size: once
d_call: TRBD1
cdr3_aa: CASSLWETGVTDTQYF
cdr3_nt: TGTGCCAGCAGCCTATGGGAGACAGGGGTCACAGATACGCAGTATTTT

j_call: TRBJ2-1
v_call: TRBV24-1
clone_size: NA
d_call: TRBD2
cdr3_aa: CATSEGGGPLSYNEQFF
cdr3_nt: TGTGCCACCAGTGAGGGCGGGGGGCCCCTCTCCTACAATGAGCAGTTCTTC

j_call: TRBJ2-5
v_call: TRBV6-2/TRBV6-3
clone_size: NA
d_call: NA
cdr3_aa: CASSYGAGQLETQYF
cdr3_nt: TGTGCCAGCAGTTATGGTGCAGGGCAGCTAGAGACCCAGTACTTC

j_call: TRBJ2-2
v_call: TRBV3-1/TRBV3-2
clone_size: NA
d_call: TRBD1
cdr3_aa: CASSQDRGLNTGELFF
cdr3_nt: TGTGCCAGCAGCCAAGATAGGGGGCTAAACACCGGGGAGCTGTTTTTT

j_call: TRBJ2-3
v_call: TRBV2
clone_size: NA
d_call: NA
cdr3_aa: CASLPGRGTDTQYF
cdr3_nt: TGTGCCAGCCTCCCCGGGCGGGGTACAGATACGCAGTATTTT

j_call: TRBJ2-7
v_call: TRBV4-1
clone_size: NA
d_call: TRBD1
cdr3_aa: CASSQDRDSGYEQYF
cdr3_nt: TGCGCCAGCAGCCAAGACCGGGACAGCGGCTACGAGCAGTACTTC

j_call: TRBJ2-3
v_call: TRBV5-1
clone_size: NA
d_call: TRBD2
cdr3_aa: CASSLVERGGGDTQYF
cdr3_nt: TGCGCCAGCAGCTTGGTTGAGCGGGGGGGCGGAGATACGCAGTATTTT

j_call: TRBJ1-2
v_call: TRBV11-2
clone_size: once
d_call: TRBD1
cdr3_aa: CASSSYRGDYGYTF
cdr3_nt: TGTGCCAGCAGCTCATACAGGGGCGACTATGGCTACACCTTC

j_call: TRBJ2-5
v_call: TRBV14
clone_size: NA
d_call: NA
cdr3_aa: CASSQDMGWETQYF
cdr3_nt: TGTGCCAGCAGCCAAGATATGGGATGGGAGACCCAGTACTTC

j_call: TRBJ1-3
v_call: TRBV9
clone_size: many
d_call: NA
cdr3_aa: CASSVYSIPSGNTIYF
cdr3_nt: TGTGCCAGCAGCGTATACAGCATACCCTCTGGAAACACCATATATTTT

j_call: TRBJ2-7
v_call: TRBV7-8
clone_size: few
d_call: TRBD1
cdr3_aa: CASSISQGAEQYF
cdr3_nt: TGTGCCAGCAGCATATCACAGGGGGCCGAGCAGTACTTC